One and the same sample provided the 25 T cell receptor beta chains below, sequenced in a study of spatial heterogeneity in lung cancer. The time point: sample taken at primary tumor resection. Overall study results and limits: Tumors with more nonsynonymous mutations had more expanded intratumoral alpha and beta TCRs.

The antigens for these receptors are not known. Each CDR3 protein gets one entry after TCRdb re-called the 5' RACE reads with MiXCR. The data hold 17,000 or so distinct CDR3 sequences, with approximately 6.2% observed a single time. The starting material was lung tumor tissue, obtained at surgery. The receptor source for this set is a male donor with early-stage non-small cell lung cancer.

The sample holds many counts of this clonotype. DNA for the CDR3: TGTGCCAGCAGCTTACAAGACAGACTCACAGATACGCAGTATTTT. Its protein is CASSLQDRLTDTQYF. J is TRBJ2-3 and V is TRBV11-1, with D perhaps TRBD1 (5 bases). Germline V gene sequence: CDR1 SGHAT, CDR2 FQDESV (reference sequence). V was shortened by 2 bases and J by 2 bases, with 11 bases between the two germline ends. The CDR3 length is 15 residues.

This clonotype was detected ten times or more. The chain joins TRBV7-6 to TRBJ2-1, with 9 bases lining up with TRBD2. CDR3 length: 15 amino acids. Trimming took 4 bases from V and 1 from J; bases not matched to a gene: 2. From germline, CDR1 is SGHVS and CDR2 FNYEAQ. As DNA, the CDR3 is TGTGCCAGCAGCTATAGCGGGAGTTCCTACAATGAGCAGTTCTTC. This sequence encodes CASSYSGSSYNEQFF.

There are many counts of this clonotype. The chain recombines TRBV11-2 with TRBJ1-1, with a weak D call TRBD1 (6 bases). The germline V gene has CDR1 SGHAT and CDR2 FQNNGV. V was trimmed by 6 bases and J by 1 base, leaving 15 bases between them. The CDR3 is made up of 15 amino acids. CDR3 coding DNA: TGTGCCAGCAGTTACGGACAGACGGGGAACACTGAAGCTTTCTTT. Its protein is CASSYGQTGNTEAFF.

This clonotype occurred many times. This chain uses TRBV20-1 with TRBJ2-3, with D possibly being TRBD1 (6 bases). This CDR3 is 15 amino acids long. Trimming removed 6 bases at V and 8 bases at J, with 24 bases between. Per germline, CDR1 DFQATT and CDR2 SNEGSKA (reference sequence). The DNA of the CDR3 is TGCAGTGCAAACCTAGGACAGCCCGGCCGTGGTACGCAGTATTTT. This sequence encodes CSANLGQPGRGTQYF.

In its sample, this clonotype was seen many times. The chain is built from TRBV20-1 and TRBJ1-3; D is uncertain. CDR1 is DFQATT, CDR2 SNEGSKA, per germline (reference sequence). V shed 6 bases and J shed 4 bases, with 13 bases lying between them. The CDR3 covers 13 residues. Here the CDR3 reads CSAGMDGGNTIYF. The CDR3 DNA follows: TGCAGTGCGGGAATGGACGGAGGAAACACCATATATTTT.

This clonotype was seen repeatedly, ten times or more. This rearrangement joins TRBV7-2 to TRBJ2-2; TRBD2 is a possible D gene (6 bases). Trimming took off 2 bases at V and 5 bases at J, with 15 bases between the two ends. This CDR3 region has 16 residues. Per germline, CDR1 SGHTA and CDR2 FQGNSA. The CDR3 coding sequence is TGTGCCAGCAGCTTACTGGTTCTAGCGCAAACCGGGGAGCTGTTTTTT. This encodes CASSLLVLAQTGELFF.

By frequency in the sample, this clonotype is medium-sized (0.01 to 0.1%). The chain is built from TRBV11-2 and TRBJ2-5, with 8 positions matching TRBD1. Germline values: CDR1 SGHAT, CDR2 FQNNGV. The CDR3 covers 15 residues. The V gene end was trimmed by 3 bases and the J gene end by 5 bases; junction bases not matched to a gene: 8. CDR3 sequence: CASSFSTGVGETQYF. The CDR3 DNA is TGTGCCAGCAGCTTCTCGACAGGGGTTGGCGAGACCCAGTACTTC.

This clonotype was seen only a few times. The rearrangement links TRBV5-1 to TRBJ2-2, with D perhaps matching TRBD1 (5 bases). This CDR3 has 15 amino acids. Germline CDR1 is SGHRS and CDR2 is YFSETQ. V was shortened by 4 bases and J by 5 bases, with 15 bases between the two germline ends. DNA of the CDR3: TGCGCCAGCAGCCCCCTAATGACAGCGACCGGGGAGCTGTTTTTT. Residues: CASSPLMTATGELFF.

This clonotype showed up many times. The rearrangement joins TRBV12-3 or TRBV12-4 to TRBJ1-1; the D gene is possibly TRBD1 (5 bases). Trimming removed 4 bases from V and 5 bases from J, with 11 bases in between. The CDR3 sequence is 13 residues long. The CDR3 loop is CASSSIRETEAFF. CDR3 sequence (DNA): TGTGCCAGCAGTTCAATCAGGGAGACTGAAGCTTTCTTT.

This clonotype was recorded a few times. The rearrangement uses TRBV7-9 and TRBJ2-2, with D unclear. The CDR3 consists of 15 residues. Germline loops: CDR1 SEHNR, CDR2 FQNEAQ (reference sequence). The V and J ends lost 0 bases and 5 bases respectively, with 10 bases between them. The CDR3 bases are TGTGCCAGCAGCTTAGCGGCGGTATCGACCGGGGAGCTGTTTTTT. Residues: CASSLAAVSTGELFF. The full variable domain, in which reference TRBV7-9 and TRBJ2-2 provide the parts outside the CDR3, is DTGVSQNPRHKITKRGQNVTFRCDPISEHNRLYWYRQTLGQGPEFLTYFQNEAQLEKSRLLSDRFSAERPKGSFSTLEIQRTEQGDSAMYLCASSLAAVSTGELFFGEGSRLTVL.

This clonotype was observed at least ten times. The chain recombines TRBV7-2 with TRBJ2-3; perhaps D is TRBD1 or TRBD2 (6 bases each). Germline V gene data show CDR1 as SGHTA and CDR2 as FQGNSA. Trimming took off 0 bases at V and 1 base at J, with 8 bases between the two ends. The CDR3 contains 15 residues. The CDR3 DNA reads as TGTGCCAGCAGCTTAGCGGGGGGCCGCACAGATACGCAGTATTTT. Translated: CASSLAGGRTDTQYF.

At least ten counts were recorded for this clonotype. This rearrangement joins TRBV13 to TRBJ2-7; TRBD2 matches at 9 bases. The CDR3 contains 14 residues. J lost 3 bases, V lost 4 bases, and 4 bases had no gene match. Germline-derived CDR1 and CDR2 are PRHDT and FYEKMQ (reference sequence). The CDR3 DNA sequence: TGTGCCAGCAGCTATAGCGGGAGAGTCTACGAGCAGTACTTC. It encodes CASSYSGRVYEQYF.

By share, this clonotype counts as medium-sized. V is TRBV5-1 and J is TRBJ2-5; the D call may be TRBD1 or TRBD2 (5 bases each). Deletions cut 0 bases from V and 3 bases from J, with 12 bases between. Per the germline V gene, CDR1 is SGHRS and CDR2 is YFSETQ. The CDR3 runs to 15 residues. CDR3 sequence reads: CASSLAGRREETQYF. The CDR3 DNA follows: TGCGCCAGCAGCTTGGCGGGGCGGCGGGAAGAGACCCAGTACTTC.

At least ten counts were recorded for this clonotype. The chain joins TRBV9 to TRBJ1-3; D unclear. Looked up from germline, CDR1 is SGDLS and CDR2 is YYNGEE. V lost 5 bases, J lost 0 bases, and 12 bases lay in between. The CDR3 has 15 amino acids. In DNA form, the CDR3 reads TGTGCCAGCAGTGATGAAGGCCACTCTGGAAACACCATATATTTT. It encodes CASSDEGHSGNTIYF. Combining the CDR3 with reference TRBV9 and TRBJ1-3 gives the whole variable domain DSGVTQTPKHLITATGQRVTLRCSPRSGDLSVYWYQQSLDQGLQFLIQYYNGEERAKGNILERFSAQQFPDLHSELNLSSLELGDSALYFCASSDEGHSGNTIYFGEGSWLTVV.

This clonotype was recorded many times. J is TRBJ2-1 and V is TRBV29-1, with D possibly matching TRBD2 (5 bases). The CDR3 spans 13 residues. Germline V CDR1 and CDR2: SQVTM, ANQGSEA. Trimming took 6 bases from V and 5 from J, leaving 14 bases between them. CDR3 coding DNA: TGCAGCGTCATGGCGGGCCCCAACAATGAGCAGTTCTTC. Translated, it gives CSVMAGPNNEQFF.

This clonotype appeared many times. This rearrangement joins TRBV7-9 to TRBJ1-1; 7 bases are shared with TRBD1. Germline CDR1 reads SEHNR; CDR2 reads FQNEAQ (reference sequence). The CDR3 runs 15 residues. Germline trimming cut 0 bases from V and 7 bases from J; bases unmatched to any gene: 8. The CDR3 protein is CASSLAGGDGVEAFF. The CDR3 DNA sequence: TGTGCCAGCAGCTTAGCAGGGGGCGATGGGGTTGAAGCTTTCTTT. Using reference TRBV7-9 and TRBJ1-1 for the parts outside the CDR3, the full variable domain is DTGVSQNPRHKITKRGQNVTFRCDPISEHNRLYWYRQTLGQGPEFLTYFQNEAQLEKSRLLSDRFSAERPKGSFSTLEIQRTEQGDSAMYLCASSLAGGDGVEAFFGQGTRLTVV.

This clonotype has ten or more counts. The gene calls are TRBV29-1 and TRBJ1-1, with 7 bases matching TRBD1. This CDR3 is built from 14 residues. Trimming removed 4 bases from V and 1 base from J; junction bases left unmatched: 6. From germline, CDR1 is SQVTM and CDR2 ANQGSEA. CDR3 DNA: TGCAGCGTTGTGCCCGGGACAGCGAACACTGAAGCTTTCTTT. This sequence encodes CSVVPGTANTEAFF.

This clonotype was observed a handful of times. This chain links TRBV6-1 with TRBJ1-6; D is unclear. The CDR3 extends over 13 amino acids. Germline-derived CDR1 and CDR2 are MNHNS and SASEGT. Trimming took 1 base from V and 10 from J, leaving 8 bases between them. The CDR3, as DNA: TGTGCCAGCAGTGAAGAACCGGGATCACCCCTCCACTTT. Its translation: CASSEEPGSPLHF.

This clonotype was counted many times. The rearrangement links TRBV7-2 to TRBJ2-1; D uncertain. CDR3 length: 13 amino acids. Trimming pared 5 bases from V and 2 bases from J, leaving 7 bases between. Germline-derived CDR1 and CDR2 are SGHTA and FQGNSA. The CDR3 loop is CASSPWAYNEQFF. The DNA for the CDR3 is TGTGCCAGCAGCCCCTGGGCCTACAATGAGCAGTTCTTC. The full variable domain, rest sourced from reference TRBV7-2 and TRBJ2-1, is GAGVSQSPSNKVTEKGKDVELRCDPISGHTALYWYRQSLGQGLEFLIYFQGNSAPDKSGLPSDRFSAERTGGSVSTLTIQRTQQEDSAVYLCASSPWAYNEQFFGPGTRLTVL.

This clonotype was counted at least ten times. V and J are TRBV2 and TRBJ2-7; 10 bases fit TRBD1. The CDR3 spans 14 residues. V was pared by 4 bases and J by 9 bases, with 9 bases of the junction left unmatched. Germline V gene data show CDR1 as SNHLY and CDR2 as FYNNEI. CDR3 region: CASSGAGTGAGQYF. CDR3 nucleotide sequence: TGTGCCAGCAGTGGGGCCGGGACAGGGGCTGGGCAGTACTTC.

This clonotype was detected ten times or more. This chain connects TRBV20-1 to TRBJ2-7; TRBD1 matches 9 bases. Germline values: CDR1 DFQATT, CDR2 SNEGSKA (reference sequence). V was clipped by 0 bases and J by 7 bases; unmatched bases: 10. CDR3 length: 15 residues. CDR3 sequence (DNA): TGCAGTGCTAGAGATCCCGGGACAGGGCTTGGGGAGCAGTACTTC. The encoded protein is CSARDPGTGLGEQYF.

The chain links TRBV7-6 to TRBJ2-5, with TRBD2 identical over 8 bases. Per germline, CDR1 SGHVS and CDR2 FNYEAQ. The CDR3 contains 12 residues. Losses at the gene ends were 4 bases for V and 9 bases for J; bases not matched to a gene: 4. The CDR3 protein is CASSSSGLAQYF. In DNA form, the CDR3 reads TGTGCCAGCAGCTCTAGCGGGCTGGCCCAGTACTTC.

This clonotype has a count of ten or more. The J gene is TRBJ2-7, the V gene TRBV15; the match to TRBD2 covers 11 bases. V lost 0 bases to trimming and J lost 4 bases; unmatched junction nucleotides: 11. This CDR3 comprises 18 residues. CDR1 and CDR2 (germline): LNHNV, YYDKDF (reference sequence). For the CDR3, the DNA is TGTGCCACCAGCAGAGATCCTAGCGGGAGGACCACTTTTTACGAGCAGTACTTC. The encoded protein is CATSRDPSGRTTFYEQYF.

This clonotype was found many times. The chain links TRBV28 to TRBJ2-3; 13 nucleotides match TRBD2. With V trimmed by 4 bases and J by 3 bases, 7 bases remained unmatched. CDR1 is MDHEN, CDR2 SYDVKM, per germline. The length of the CDR3 is 17 residues. The CDR3 DNA follows: TGTGCCAGCAGTTCTTGGACTAGCGGGAGTTTGACAGATACGCAGTATTTT. Protein: CASSSWTSGSLTDTQYF.

Comment on this clonotype: This clone may be a read error of a much larger clone one base away. The chain uses TRBV18 and TRBJ2-2; D unresolved. CDR3 length: 13 amino acids. Trimming removed 6 bases at V and 5 bases at J, with 10 bases between. The germline V gene has CDR1 KGHSH and CDR2 LQKENI. For the CDR3, the DNA is TGTGCCAGCTCCGCCCTGGAAACCGGGGAGCTGTTTTTT. Its protein product is CASSALETGELFF.